These 30 T cell receptor beta chains came from one sample sequenced in a study of T cell repertoires in cytomegalovirus infection. From the reads, TCRdb called clonotypes with MiXCR, one entry per CDR3 protein. The table records almost 550,000 distinct CDR3 sequences, about 15% of them present only once. The sample consisted of CD8+ T cells from PBMCs. These receptors all come from a human donor in good health (CMV status not recorded). Some clones in this sample may be carry-over from other donors' samples.

The table lists this clonotype with a few counts. The chain recombines TRBV10-2 with TRBJ1-4; the D gene is possibly TRBD1 (6 bases). Trimming pared 6 bases from V and 8 bases from J, leaving 16 bases between. The germline V gene encodes CDR1 WSHSY and CDR2 SAAADI. The CDR3 is 14 amino acids. CDR3 in amino acids: CASRPRGPSEKLFF. In DNA, the CDR3 is TGCGCCAGCAGACCCAGGGGCCCCAGCGAAAAACTGTTTTTT.

The CDR3 here is CASSKGGSYPGELFF. The CDR3, as DNA: TGTGCCAGTAGCAAAGGGGGGAGCTACCCCGGGGAGCTGTTTTTT. The chain joins TRBV19 to TRBJ2-2; the D gene could be TRBD1 or TRBD2 (6 bases each). Trimming pared 6 bases from V and 6 bases from J, leaving 17 bases between. Germline-derived CDR1 and CDR2 are LNHDA and SQIVND (reference sequence). This CDR3 region has 15 residues.

As DNA, the CDR3 is TGTGCCACCAGCAGAGAAGGGCAGGGGCGGGGAGAGACCCAGTACTTC. This gives the protein CATSREGQGRGETQYF. The gene calls are TRBV15 and TRBJ2-5; tentatively, D is TRBD1 or TRBD2 (6 bases each). The CDR3 is made up of 16 amino acids. Trimming cost V 0 bases and J 4 bases, with 15 bases left between them. From germline, CDR1 is LNHNV and CDR2 YYDKDF (reference sequence).

This clonotype was counted at least ten times. The chain joins TRBV7-6 to TRBJ1-1, with 9 bases aligning to TRBD1. The CDR3 totals 17 residues. The germline CDR1 and CDR2 sequences are SGHVS and FNYEAQ. V lost 4 bases and J lost 0; bases outside the gene matches: 9. The chain's CDR3 is CASSSDRGYLMNTEAFF. For the CDR3, the DNA is TGTGCCAGCAGCTCAGACAGGGGGTACCTCATGAACACTGAAGCTTTCTTT. The whole variable domain, filled in from reference TRBV7-6 and TRBJ1-1, reads GAGVSQSPRYKVTKRGQDVALRCDPISGHVSLYWYRQALGQGPEFLTYFNYEAQQDKSGLPNDRFSAERPEGSISTLTIQRTEQRDSAMYRCASSSDRGYLMNTEAFFGQGTRLTVV.

This clonotype showed up many times. This chain links TRBV12-3 or TRBV12-4 with TRBJ2-7; a possible D gene is TRBD1 (6 bases). With 8 bases removed from V and 4 bases from J, the gap between germline ends came to 18 bases. The CDR3 is 14 amino acids. CDR3 loop: CASASSTGLYEQYF. The CDR3 DNA is TGTGCCAGCGCATCCTCGACAGGACTGTACGAGCAGTACTTC.

This clonotype was observed at least ten times. V is TRBV11-2 and J is TRBJ2-3; tentative D call: TRBD1 (6 bases). This CDR3 comprises 16 residues. In germline, CDR1 is SGHAT, CDR2 FQNNGV. V lost 2 bases and J lost 5, with 17 bases in between. CDR3 sequence (DNA): TGTGCCAGCAGCTTACCTCTTCAGGGGCTCGGAGATACGCAGTATTTT. Its protein is CASSLPLQGLGDTQYF.

Only a few counts were recorded for this clonotype. The chain joins TRBV2 to TRBJ2-4; a weak D match, TRBD2 (5 bases). CDR1 SNHLY and CDR2 FYNNEI come from the germline V gene. V lost 4 bases and J 0 bases, leaving 13 bases between the germline ends. The CDR3 contains 16 residues. CDR3: CASSALGLEAKNIQYF. The CDR3 coding sequence is TGTGCCAGCAGTGCACTAGGGTTGGAAGCCAAAAACATTCAGTACTTC.

There are a few counts of this clonotype. V usage is TRBV2 and J usage is TRBJ2-1; TRBD2 agrees at 15 bases. Germline V gene sequence: CDR1 SNHLY, CDR2 FYNNEI. The CDR3 has 19 amino acids. Losses at the gene ends were 0 bases for V and 0 bases for J; bases not matched to a gene: 3. The CDR3, as DNA: TGTGCCAGCAGTGAAGCGGGACTAGCGGGAGGAAGCTCCTACAATGAGCAGTTCTTC. It is translated as CASSEAGLAGGSSYNEQFF.

The chain combines TRBV2 with TRBJ2-7; D remains ambiguous. The V and J ends lost 2 bases and 3 bases respectively, with 8 bases between them. CDR3 length: 13 amino acids. Germline V gives CDR1 SNHLY, CDR2 FYNNEI. The CDR3 region is CASSESYSYEQYF. In DNA, the CDR3 is TGTGCCAGCAGTGAATCCTACAGCTACGAGCAGTACTTC.

Written as DNA, the CDR3 is TGCGCCAGCAGTTCGTCCTCCAGGGTGCCCAAAAACATTCAGTACTTC. It translates to CASSSSSRVPKNIQYF. The chain recombines TRBV5-1 with TRBJ2-4, with a possible D match to TRBD1 (5 bases). The CDR3 has 16 residues. The germline CDR1 and CDR2 sequences are SGHRS and YFSETQ. V was clipped by 5 bases and J by 2 bases, with 17 bases between them.

This clonotype was counted a few times. This chain joins TRBV7-9 and TRBJ2-7, with a tentative D call TRBD2 (6 bases). V was pared by 4 bases and J by 3 bases, with 22 bases between. Germline values: CDR1 SEHNR, CDR2 FQNEAQ (reference sequence). This CDR3 is built from 17 residues. The CDR3 region has the DNA TGTGCCAGCAGCTGGGGTTGGGGGGAAGACTCAATCTACGAGCAGTACTTC. Its translation is CASSWGWGEDSIYEQYF.

The rearrangement joins TRBV6-5 to TRBJ2-5; no reliable D call. This CDR3 spans 13 amino acids. V was pared by 10 bases and J by 5 bases, with 17 bases between. Germline V gives CDR1 MNHEY, CDR2 SVGAGI. DNA for the CDR3: TGTGCCATCGGTTCCCTTTTTAAGGAGACCCAGTACTTC. It yields the protein CAIGSLFKETQYF.

This clonotype came up a few times. This chain connects TRBV20-1 to TRBJ2-5, with D uncertain. The germline V gene has CDR1 DFQATT and CDR2 SNEGSKA (reference sequence). Between the trimmed V and J ends, which lost 5 bases and 1 base, there was a span of 11 bases. The CDR3 sequence is 13 residues long. CDR3 nucleotides: TGCAGTGCTTACACATCCACCCAAGAGACCCAGTACTTC. The encoded protein is CSAYTSTQETQYF.

This clonotype appeared a few times. The V gene is TRBV28, the J gene TRBJ2-3; D may be TRBD2 (6 bases). Deletions cut 0 bases from V and 8 bases from J, with 6 bases between. CDR1 and CDR2 from the germline V gene are MDHEN and SYDVKM. The CDR3 runs 12 residues. This chain's CDR3 is CASSLWGGTQYF. The CDR3 bases are TGTGCCAGCAGTTTATGGGGGGGTACGCAGTATTTT.

This clonotype was recorded a few times. The rearrangement joins TRBV6-5 to TRBJ2-7; 10 bases agree with TRBD2. The CDR3 totals 14 residues. From germline, CDR1 is MNHEY and CDR2 SVGAGI. Trimming cost V 2 bases and J 2 bases; bases outside gene matches: 0. As DNA, the CDR3 is TGTGCCAGCAGTTACACTAGCGGGGCCTACGAGCAGTACTTC. This gives the protein CASSYTSGAYEQYF.

This clonotype was seen ten or more times. CDR3 DNA: TGTGCCAGCAGTGCTAGGACAGGGGCGAATCAGCCCCAGCATTTT. It yields the protein CASSARTGANQPQHF. The chain joins TRBV25-1 to TRBJ1-5, with 9 bases lining up with TRBD1. Germline CDR1 is MGHDK and CDR2 is SYGVNS. J lost 4 bases, V lost 4 bases, and 5 bases had no gene match. This CDR3 contains 15 residues.

There are a few counts of this clonotype. The rearrangement links TRBV28 to TRBJ1-2; D not certain. With 2 bases removed from V and 5 bases from J, the gap between germline ends came to 15 bases. The germline CDR1 and CDR2 sequences are MDHEN and SYDVKM. The CDR3 has 15 residues. Written as DNA, the CDR3 is TGTGCCAGCAGTTTACTGACCGCGACGAGTTATGGCTACACCTTC. Translating gives CASSLLTATSYGYTF.

This clonotype came up a few times. J is TRBJ1-4 and V is TRBV9; 8 bases fit TRBD1. The CDR3 sequence is 15 residues long. V was pared by 4 bases and J by 4 bases, with 6 bases of the junction left unmatched. In germline, CDR1 is SGDLS, CDR2 YYNGEE. The CDR3 is CASSSGQGVNEKLFF. The DNA of the CDR3 is TGTGCCAGCAGCTCAGGACAGGGCGTTAATGAAAAACTGTTTTTT.

This clonotype was counted at least ten times. The chain recombines TRBV6-2 or TRBV6-3 with TRBJ2-1; D call uncertain. The V gene lost 8 bases and the J gene lost 6 bases, with 23 bases spanning the gap. The CDR3 runs 16 residues. In germline, CDR1 is MNHEY, CDR2 SVGEGT. The CDR3 bases are TGTGCCAGCCGCATGCTCAAGGATTATTTAGTCAATGAGCAGTTCTTC. It encodes CASRMLKDYLVNEQFF.

This clonotype was detected ten times or more. J is TRBJ2-7 and V is TRBV27; weak D call: TRBD1 (6 bases). There are 14 residues in the CDR3. The V end was cut by 5 bases, the J end by 1 base, with 12 bases between. From germline, CDR1 is MNHEY and CDR2 SMNVEV (reference sequence). The CDR3 nucleotides are TGTGCCAGCAGTCGGATGGACAGATCCTACGAGCAGTACTTC. This encodes CASSRMDRSYEQYF.

This clonotype was seen a few times. This chain links TRBV7-9 with TRBJ1-2, with 7 bases lining up with TRBD1. V shed 1 base, J shed 5 bases, and the junction held 13 bases outside the gene matches. CDR1 is SEHNR and CDR2 is FQNEAQ in the germline V gene (reference sequence). The CDR3 length is 17 residues. The chain's CDR3 is CASSLEDIRQGEYGYTF. In DNA, the CDR3 is TGTGCCAGCAGCTTAGAGGACATTCGACAGGGTGAATATGGCTACACCTTC.

Note on this clonotype: The junction shows a germline mismatch at one end, possibly a read error. This chain links TRBV2 with TRBJ2-3; 9 bases are shared with TRBD2. The V gene's germline CDR1 is SNHLY and CDR2 FYNNEI. The CDR3 extends over 14 amino acids. The CDR3 DNA reads as TGTGCCAGCAGTCAAGCGGGAGGAGGGGATACGCAGTATTTT. Its protein is CASSQAGGGDTQYF.

This clonotype was counted many times. This chain connects TRBV7-3 to TRBJ2-1; TRBD2 matches 9 bases. Losses at the gene ends were 8 bases for V and 5 bases for J; bases not matched to a gene: 7. Germline CDR1 reads SGHTA; CDR2 reads FQGTGA. This CDR3 region has 14 residues. CDR3 nucleotides: TGTGCCAGCGGGAGGCTAGCGGGGAACAATGAGCAGTTCTTC. It codes for CASGRLAGNNEQFF.

The rearrangement uses TRBV9 and TRBJ2-2, with D tentatively TRBD1 (6 bases). Germline V gives CDR1 SGDLS, CDR2 YYNGEE. Deletions cut 2 bases from V and 0 bases from J, with 8 bases between. CDR3 length equals 15 residues. In DNA, the CDR3 is TGTGCCAGCAGCGTGGGGGCTACGAACACCGGGGAGCTGTTTTTT. Translated, it gives CASSVGATNTGELFF.

In its sample, this clonotype was seen many times. This chain links TRBV12-3 or TRBV12-4 with TRBJ2-7, with D unclear. V dropped 5 bases and J dropped 3 bases, with 8 bases sitting between them. This CDR3 is 12 amino acids long. The DNA for the CDR3 is TGTGCCAGCAGTCTGGATCACTACGAGCAGTACTTC. Amino acid sequence: CASSLDHYEQYF.

This clonotype was seen at least ten times. The gene calls are TRBV2 and TRBJ1-5; D gene unclear. Germline CDR1 reads SNHLY; CDR2 reads FYNNEI. The CDR3 has 15 amino acids. V was shortened by 5 bases and J by 6 bases, with 17 bases between the two germline ends. The CDR3: CASSTKEVYGQPQHF. For the CDR3, the DNA is TGTGCCAGCAGTACAAAGGAGGTCTACGGTCAGCCCCAGCATTTT.

This clonotype has a count of ten or more. J is TRBJ2-1 and V is TRBV6-6, with a possible D match to TRBD2 (6 bases). This CDR3 has 18 residues. Trimming took 2 bases from V and 4 from J, leaving 21 bases between them. Germline lookup yields CDR1 MNHNY and CDR2 SVGAGI (reference sequence). The CDR3, as DNA: TGTGCCAGCAGTTACCCAGCGGGCGGAGGCCAAATATACAATGAGCAGTTCTTC. Its translation is CASSYPAGGGQIYNEQFF.

Details on this clonotype: Being one base from a much bigger clone, this may be a read error. The chain employs TRBV28 and TRBJ1-1; TRBD1 matches 7 bases. The CDR3 sequence is 14 residues long. Germline CDR1 MDHEN, CDR2 SYDVKM. This CDR3 reads CTSSPRQGVTEAFF. The CDR3 nucleotides read TGTACCAGCAGCCCCAGACAGGGCGTAACTGAAGCTTTCTTT.

The chain is built from TRBV19 and TRBJ2-7, with 8 bases lining up with TRBD2. This CDR3 region has 17 residues. Germline CDR1 LNHDA, CDR2 SQIVND (reference sequence). Unmatched junction bases numbered 12, after V lost 5 bases and J lost 0 bases. The CDR3 region has the DNA TGTGCCAGTAGTCCCCGGGTCGAGCGGGAGTTCTCCTACGAGCAGTACTTC. It codes for CASSPRVEREFSYEQYF.

Ten or more counts support this clonotype. The rearrangement uses TRBV12-3 or TRBV12-4 and TRBJ2-3; unclear D gene. This CDR3 region has 16 residues. The V gene lost 6 bases and the J gene lost 2 bases, with 18 bases spanning the gap. This chain's CDR3 is CASRIGLSPATDTQYF. The CDR3 coding sequence is TGTGCCAGCAGGATAGGGTTGTCCCCCGCCACAGATACGCAGTATTTT.